Below are 9 T cell receptor beta chains sequenced from a single sample in a study of beta chain features in type 1 diabetes. Overall study findings and caveats: TCRB CDR3s from Type 1 diabetes patients were moderately but significantly shorter in all four CD4+ subsets.

Their target antigens are unknown. TCRB transcripts that were expressed got sequenced, as all of the isolated RNA had been reverse transcribed. Profiled with immunoSEQ multiplex PCR; TCRdb holds only in-frame clones, not every one. The table includes under 130,000 clones, over 25% detected once. Sequenced sample: central memory CD4+ T cells from blood. The receptors come from a woman younger than 30 with type 1 diabetes.

The rearrangement uses TRBV5-1 and TRBJ2-1; maybe TRBD2 (5 bases). From germline, CDR1 is SGHRS and CDR2 YFSETQ. V lost 2 bases and J lost 1, with 10 bases in between. The CDR3 length is 15 residues. CDR3 sequence: CASSLGGWSYNEQFF. In nucleotides, the CDR3 is TGCGCCAGCAGCTTAGGAGGTTGGTCCTACAATGAGCAGTTCTTC.

This clone was found a few times. The rearrangement joins TRBV5-1 to TRBJ2-2; no firm D call. V shed 0 bases and J shed 0 bases, with 6 bases lying between them. Germline CDR1 SGHRS, CDR2 YFSETQ. The CDR3 totals 15 residues. The CDR3 DNA follows: TGCGCCAGCAGCTTGGCTCCCCCGAACACCGGGGAGCTGTTTTTT. Its translation is CASSLAPPNTGELFF.

V gene TRBV6-4 combines with J gene TRBJ1-5; D possibly corresponds to TRBD1 (5 bases). Germline-derived CDR1 and CDR2 are MRHNA and SNTAGT. The CDR3 sequence is 16 residues long. Trimming stripped 6 bases from V and 4 bases from J, with 19 bases between. The DNA for the CDR3 is TGTGCCAGCAGCCTAAAAAGACAGATTTCGAATCAGCCCCAGCATTTT. It yields the protein CASSLKRQISNQPQHF.

This clone was counted many times. The CDR3 coding sequence is TGTGCCAGCAGCTTGGTGCTAGAGATGAACACTGAAGCTTTCTTT. This encodes CASSLVLEMNTEAFF. This rearrangement joins TRBV5-4 to TRBJ1-1; D unclear. CDR1 is SGHNT and CDR2 is YYREEE in the germline V gene (reference sequence). Trimming stripped 0 bases from V and 0 bases from J, with 9 bases between. The CDR3 contains 15 residues. Looking up the rest from reference TRBV5-4 and TRBJ1-1 gives the full variable domain: ETGVTQSPTHLIKTRGQQVTLRCSSQSGHNTVSWYQQALGQGPQFIFQYYREEENGRGNFPPRFSGLQFPNYSSELNVNALELDDSALYLCASSLVLEMNTEAFFGQGTRLTVV.

The chain carries TRBV5-4 and TRBJ2-1; D is perhaps TRBD1 (6 bases). Germline CDR1 and CDR2: SGHNT and YYREEE (reference sequence). The V end lost 0 bases, the J end lost 7 bases, and 8 bases lay between the germline ends. The CDR3 is made up of 13 amino acids. The CDR3 is CASSLERGNEQFF. In nucleotides, the CDR3 is TGTGCCAGCAGCTTGGAGAGGGGGAATGAGCAGTTCTTC.

The chain uses TRBV5-1 and TRBJ2-7, with TRBD2 identical over 8 bases. Per the germline V gene, CDR1 is SGHRS and CDR2 is YFSETQ. The CDR3 totals 15 residues. V was pared by 6 bases and J by 5 bases, with 13 bases of the junction left unmatched. CDR3 region: CASTPIEREPHEQYF. For the CDR3, the DNA is TGCGCCAGCACCCCCATCGAGCGGGAGCCCCACGAGCAGTACTTC.

This clone was seen ten or more times. The chain employs TRBV7-9 and TRBJ2-5; the match to TRBD1 covers 7 bases. Germline-derived CDR1 and CDR2 are SEHNR and FQNEAQ (reference sequence). V gave up 8 bases and J gave up 2 bases; unmatched junction bases: 8. This CDR3 is built from 14 residues. The CDR3 sequence: CASLKGRGQETQYF. The CDR3 nucleotides read TGTGCCAGCCTGAAGGGCAGGGGGCAAGAGACCCAGTACTTC.

The genes are TRBV7-3 and TRBJ2-5, with a weak D call TRBD2 (5 bases). Germline CDR1 and CDR2: SGHTA and FQGTGA. The CDR3 extends over 15 amino acids. V was clipped by 2 bases and J by 3 bases, with 13 bases between them. The CDR3 nucleotides read TGTGCCAGCAGCTTAGGACTTGGAGAAGAAGAGACCCAGTACTTC. Amino acids: CASSLGLGEEETQYF.

This clone has a handful of counts. The chain carries TRBV30 and TRBJ2-7; tentatively, D is TRBD1 (7 bases). V dropped 3 bases and J dropped 0 bases, with 15 bases sitting between them. This CDR3 region has 15 residues. Per the germline V gene, CDR1 is GTSNPN and CDR2 is SVGIG (reference sequence). This CDR3 reads CAWRIAGGNSYEQYF. The CDR3 DNA follows: TGTGCCTGGAGGATCGCAGGGGGGAACTCCTACGAGCAGTACTTC.